This is a list of T cell receptor beta chains from one sample in a study of CD8 T cells in Susac syndrome. One entry per CDR3 protein results from TCRdb running MiXCR on the immunoSEQ multiplex PCR reads. The sample includes over 200,000 distinct CDR3 sequences, 85% to 95% of them seen just once. Sequenced sample: CD4+ T cells from PBMCs. The receptors here all came from a human donor with multiple sclerosis. Each CDR3 is given with its conserved first and last residue. The D gene is left open where the match is weak. For some rows the clone size is stated as once, few or many, or as a class when expanded; others skip it.

abundance: .; v_gene: TRBV6-5; d_gene: .; j_gene: TRBJ1-2; CDR3nt: TGTGCCAGCAGTTACCAGGATCCCCCGGGTGGCTACACCTTC; CDR3aa: CASSYQDPPGGYTF
abundance: .; v_gene: TRBV6-5; d_gene: .; j_gene: TRBJ1-2; CDR3nt: TGTGCCAGCAGCTTCGGGAATGGCTACACCTTC; CDR3aa: CASSFGNGYTF
abundance: .; v_gene: TRBV30; d_gene: .; j_gene: TRBJ2-3; CDR3nt: TGTGCCTGGAGCGTCGGGCGACGGCGGACAGATACGCAGTATTTT; CDR3aa: CAWSVGRRRTDTQYF
abundance: once; v_gene: TRBV20-1; d_gene: .; j_gene: TRBJ2-5; CDR3nt: TGCAGTGCTATGGTGGGGCCCCAAGAGACCCAGTACTTC; CDR3aa: CSAMVGPQETQYF
abundance: once; v_gene: TRBV14; d_gene: .; j_gene: TRBJ2-2; CDR3nt: TGTGCCAGCAGCCTCCACACGGCCCCGAACACCGGGGAGCTGTTTTTT; CDR3aa: CASSLHTAPNTGELFF
abundance: .; v_gene: TRBV18; d_gene: TRBD1; j_gene: TRBJ2-4; CDR3nt: TGTGCCAGCTCACCATCTCGGACAGGGGGCGACATTCAGTACTTC; CDR3aa: CASSPSRTGGDIQYF
abundance: .; v_gene: TRBV28; d_gene: .; j_gene: TRBJ2-7; CDR3nt: TGTGCCAGCAGTAGGCAGGGAGTTACCTACGAGCAGTACTTC; CDR3aa: CASSRQGVTYEQYF
abundance: .; v_gene: TRBV7-2; d_gene: .; j_gene: TRBJ2-2; CDR3nt: TGTGCCAGCAGCTTAGCTATGGAGCTGTTTTTT; CDR3aa: CASSLAMELFF
abundance: .; v_gene: TRBV6-5; d_gene: .; j_gene: TRBJ2-5; CDR3nt: TGTGCCAGCAGTTCCGTTCGGGAGACCCAGTACTTC; CDR3aa: CASSSVRETQYF
abundance: .; v_gene: TRBV11-2; d_gene: TRBD2; j_gene: TRBJ2-5; CDR3nt: TGTGCCAGCAGCTTAGATCCAGGAGCGGGGGAAGAGACCCAGTACTTC; CDR3aa: CASSLDPGAGEETQYF
abundance: .; v_gene: TRBV11-1; d_gene: .; j_gene: TRBJ2-5; CDR3nt: TGTGCCAGCAGCTCGAGGACGGGAGAGAGGGAGACCCAGTACTTC; CDR3aa: CASSSRTGERETQYF
abundance: .; v_gene: TRBV9; d_gene: TRBD1; j_gene: TRBJ2-7; CDR3nt: TGTGCCAGCAGCCCACAGACAGGGGGCTACGAGCAGTACTTC; CDR3aa: CASSPQTGGYEQYF
abundance: .; v_gene: TRBV11-1; d_gene: .; j_gene: TRBJ2-1; CDR3nt: TGTGCCAGCAGCTCCCTCTGGGGCAATGAGCAGTTCTTC; CDR3aa: CASSSLWGNEQFF
abundance: once; v_gene: TRBV12-3/TRBV12-4; d_gene: .; j_gene: TRBJ1-1; CDR3nt: TGTGCCAGCAGTCCCCGACAGGAGAACACTGAAGCTTTCTTT; CDR3aa: CASSPRQENTEAFF